The clone carrying this T cell receptor (beta chain) was recorded at least ten times. Its target is not known. These data are taken from a study of post-analysis software for immune sequencing data. About the research overall: Progressive-relapsing, secondary progressive and relapsing-remitting multiple sclerosis were among the disease courses included. The study, taken as a whole, reports: When the samples were clustered directly with F measure, those that had been prepared in the same batch showed strong co-clustering. A significant reduction in normalized Chao1 diversity was observed in multiple sclerosis patients versus controls. Compared with controls, patients had more of about 5 TRBV segments, including TRBV5-6, TRBV5-1 and TRBV20-1.

Every TCR beta cDNA library bore unique molecular identifiers. TCRdb independently ran MiXCR on the PCR reads; one entry per CDR3 protein. The sample carries approximately 150,000 distinct CDR3 sequences, 30% recorded once. V was shortened by 0 bases and J by 3 bases, with 10 bases between the two germline ends. CDR1 is SGHNT, CDR2 YYREEE, per germline (reference sequence). CDR3 length: 14 amino acids. This clonotype was obtained from a girl between 5 and 17 years old with multiple sclerosis. Sequencing was carried out using blood. The chain is built from TRBV5-4 and TRBJ2-7; D is unresolved. In nucleotides, the CDR3 is TGTGCCAGCAGCTTGGGGCAGGCGATCTACGAGCAGTACTTC. Translating it yields CASSLGQAIYEQYF.